This T cell receptor beta chain comes out of a study of OX40 agonist ivuxolimab in advanced cancers. Whole-study context: Patients in dose escalation had liver, melanoma, kidney or head and neck cancers. Study-level results: Compared with CD4+, CD8+ T cells on average had more expanded clones.

The assay was immunoSEQ multiplex PCR, and TCRdb's table has in-frame clones only and misses some. The sample holds 99,000 or so clones, approximately 95% seen once. This clone was seen a single time. Its antigen is still unknown. V gave up 2 bases and J gave up 2 bases; unmatched junction bases: 5. Per germline, CDR1 SGHTA and CDR2 FQGTGA. The CDR3 consists of 16 residues. The gene calls are TRBV7-3 and TRBJ2-3, with 9 bases that match TRBD2. This receptor was identified in an adult with an advanced solid tumor such as melanoma, head and neck, liver or kidney cancer. The sample here was CD4+ or CD8+ T cells sorted from blood, taken in a trial of the OX40 agonist ivuxolimab. The CDR3 here is CASSLGLAGFTDTQYF. DNA of the CDR3: TGTGCCAGCAGCTTAGGGCTAGCGGGGTTCACAGATACGCAGTATTTT.